The 2 T cell receptor beta chains presented below share a single source sample, sequenced in a study of T cells after yellow fever vaccination. TCRdb reanalysed the 5' RACE reads using MiXCR and keeps one entry per CDR3 protein. Of 450,000 to 550,000 distinct CDR3 sequences listed, less than 25% are singletons. Sequencing used PBMCs, obtained 21 days after the first yellow fever vaccination. These receptors originate from a man between 18 and 29 years old who received the YFV17D yellow fever vaccine.

This chain joins TRBV5-1 and TRBJ2-7; D remains unclear. Trimming stripped 4 bases from V and 6 bases from J, with 17 bases between. The CDR3 sequence is 14 residues long. The germline CDR1 and CDR2 sequences are SGHRS and YFSETQ. DNA of the CDR3: TGCGCCAGCAGCACTCGGCCCACAGCACGCGAGCAGTACTTC. It translates to CASSTRPTAREQYF.

The sample holds a few counts of this clonotype. This chain uses TRBV4-1 with TRBJ2-7, with D uncertain. The V end lost 2 bases, the J end lost 6 bases, and 14 bases lay between the germline ends. CDR1 is MGHRA, CDR2 YSYEKL, per germline. The length of the CDR3 is 14 residues. As DNA, the CDR3 is TGCGCCAGCAGCCAACTTATTAGTATGGGCGAGCAGTACTTC. It is translated as CASSQLISMGEQYF.